This T cell receptor (beta chain) was identified during a study of human T cells and chemical hapten exposure. Overall study context: While the approximately 23-week study was under way, patients received diphenylcyclopropenone on the scalp every week. Findings and caveats of the study: The formation of large CDR3 similarity clusters by expanded TCRs significantly exceeded that of controls.

From the RACE reads, TCRdb called clonotypes with MiXCR, one entry per CDR3 protein. Among 85,000 to 100,000 distinct CDR3 sequences listed, 27% were seen once. Details on this clonotype: The antigen is unknown.

The time point was: patch test 3, about 24 weeks after DPC sensitization. Treatment described: therapeutic diphenylcyclopropenone sensitization with weekly scalp DPC. Germline CDR1 SGHVS, CDR2 FQNEAQ. The CDR3 contains 15 residues. With 1 base removed from V and 9 bases from J, the gap between germline ends came to 13 bases. The receptor comes from a man between 35 and 55 years old with alopecia areata. Some clones in this sample may be carry-over from other donors' samples. Specimen: whole blood, collected in connection with sensitization to the hapten diphenylcyclopropenone (DPC). The chain joins TRBV7-8 to TRBJ1-6, with D possibly matching TRBD1 (6 bases). CDR3 residues: CASSLVRGNGSPLHF. The CDR3 DNA follows: TGTGCCAGCAGCTTAGTCAGGGGAAATGGTTCACCCCTCCACTTT.